The clone carrying this T cell receptor beta chain was picked up many times. This CDR3 is built from 14 residues. Trimming cost V 6 bases and J 9 bases; bases outside gene matches: 14. The germline gives CDR1 SQVTM, CDR2 ANQGSEA. Scientists made TCR beta libraries using quantitative 5'-RACE with molecular barcodes. TCRdb passed the 5' RACE reads through MiXCR, listing each CDR3 protein once. The table has under 450,000 distinct CDR3 sequences, 20% to 25% seen once. This sample is part of a study of CD8 T cells in ankylosing spondylitis. J is TRBJ2-1 and V is TRBV29-1, with 7 bases fitting TRBD2. This clonotype was obtained from a male donor with ankylosing spondylitis or in good health (not recorded which). Sequenced input: blood, either unsorted or a sorted T cell fraction (not recorded which). Here the CDR3 DNA reads TGCAGCGTCGTGGGGAGGGACCAGCGGTTTGAGCAGTTCTTC. Its protein product is CSVVGRDQRFEQFF.